The text below deals with one T cell receptor beta chain. No antigen is known for it. The data stem from a study of Ad26.COV2.S vaccination and SARS-CoV-2 variants. Overall study results and limits: The study found similar non-spike TCR breadth in vaccine and placebo recipients. Individuals receiving vaccine had higher spike-specific TCR breadth than placebo recipients did.

The treatment here: roughly 19 received Ad26.COV2.S at low or high dose, single or two shots; several received placebo; per-sample allocation not given. The study sampled participants on day 63 after the first vaccine or placebo injection. An Ad26 vector carrying the Wuhan-strain SARS-CoV-2 spike served as the vaccine. Clones were sequenced by immunoSEQ multiplex PCR, and TCRdb holds only the in-frame ones, with some missing. The sample lists under 400,000 clones; about nine tenths were seen once. The sequence was collected from a person aged 18-65 years who received the Ad26.COV2.S COVID-19 vaccine or a placebo. Specimen: peripheral blood, collected in a trial of Ad26.COV2.S vaccine versus placebo.

The CDR3 DNA sequence: TGTGCCAGCAGCTCAAGGGACAGGGGGCCGGGCACCGGGGAGCTGTTTTTT. Translated, it gives CASSSRDRGPGTGELFF. The chain employs TRBV9 and TRBJ2-2, with TRBD1 identical over 12 bases. CDR1 and CDR2 (germline): SGDLS, YYNGEE. V dropped 4 bases and J dropped 4; count of bases not matched to a gene: 8. This CDR3 has 17 residues.